This T cell receptor (beta chain) was sequenced for a study of identical twins. General study points: Fewer insertions marked abundant cord blood beta clonotypes; young adult naive trended weakly, memory not at all. Analyses of zero insertions could, in part, be confounded by invariant MAIT and iNKT cells. Compared with models, monozygotic twins showed more out-of-frame TCR alpha sharing.

This clonotype was observed at least ten times. The antigen is not known. The authors used template switching to add a universal primer site and gave cDNA unique molecular identifiers. TCRdb passed the 5' RACE reads through MiXCR, listing each CDR3 protein once. The sample has about 100,000 distinct CDR3 sequences; 4.5% to 6.5% are singletons. V dropped 6 bases and J dropped 0 bases, with 8 bases sitting between them. This CDR3 contains 13 residues. Germline assignment: CDR1 SNHLY and CDR2 FYNNEI. The rearrangement links TRBV2 to TRBJ2-5, with a weak D call TRBD1 (5 bases). Sequenced input: memory T cells sorted from blood. The receptor was derived from a woman aged 50 to 60 in good health. CDR3 protein: CASSQGNQETQYF. For the CDR3, the DNA is TGTGCCAGCAGCCAGGGAAACCAAGAGACCCAGTACTTC.